This T cell receptor beta chain was sequenced in a study of shared clonotypes between healthy human individuals. Study findings and constraints: Non-shared clonotypes showed lower generation probabilities than clonotypes common to all four donors. Memory subsets had estimated richness that was generally smaller than that of naive subsets.

Negatively enriched CD4+ T cells were divided by CD45RA into naive and memory. Per germline, CDR1 SSHAT and CDR2 FNYEAQ (reference sequence). The CDR3 is 13 residues long. Method: immunoSEQ multiplex PCR; TCRdb's copy keeps in-frame clones and lacks some. The repertoire holds roughly 2.6 million clones, approximately 94% seen once, with 0.13% to 0.15% in the top ten. A remark on this clone: No antigen is known for it. The junction shows a germline mismatch at one end, possibly a read error.

The chain is built from TRBV7-7 and TRBJ1-1; no firm D call. The sample comprised naive CD4+ T cells sorted from blood. As for subset: CD45RA+ positively selected. This TCR came from a man between 18 and 35 years old in good health. The CDR3 DNA reads TGTGCTAGCAGCCCCCGTTTGAACACTGAAGCTTTCTTT. Translating it yields CASSPRLNTEAFF.